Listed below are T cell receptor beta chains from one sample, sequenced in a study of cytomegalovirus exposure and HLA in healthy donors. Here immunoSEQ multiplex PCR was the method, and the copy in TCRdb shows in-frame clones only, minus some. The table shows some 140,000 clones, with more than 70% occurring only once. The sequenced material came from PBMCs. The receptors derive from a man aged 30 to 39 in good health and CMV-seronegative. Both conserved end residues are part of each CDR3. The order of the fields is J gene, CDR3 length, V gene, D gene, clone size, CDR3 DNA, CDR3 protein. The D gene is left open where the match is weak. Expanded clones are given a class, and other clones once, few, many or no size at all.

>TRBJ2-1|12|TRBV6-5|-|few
TGTGCCACCCAGACGGGAATGAATGAGCAGTTCTTC
CATQTGMNEQFF
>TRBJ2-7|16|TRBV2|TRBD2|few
TGTGCCAGCAGTGAAGGGGGCATTAGCGGGAGTTACGAGCAGTACTTC
CASSEGGISGSYEQYF
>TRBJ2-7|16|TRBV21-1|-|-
TGTGCCAGCAGCAAACGGCAGGGAGGGAGGACCTACGAGCAGTACTTC
CASSKRQGGRTYEQYF
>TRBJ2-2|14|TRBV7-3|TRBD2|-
TGTGCCAGCAGCTTGGGGGGGATCACCGGGGAGCTGTTTTTT
CASSLGGITGELFF
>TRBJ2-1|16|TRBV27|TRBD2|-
TGTGCCAGCAGTTCCAAACTAGCGGGAGGGAGCAATGAGCAGTTCTTC
CASSSKLAGGSNEQFF
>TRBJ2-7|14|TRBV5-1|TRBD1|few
TGCGCCAGCAGCTTGGCGGGGACAGTCTACGAGCAGTACTTC
CASSLAGTVYEQYF
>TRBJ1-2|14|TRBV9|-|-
TGTGCCAGCAGCGTAGGCCAGGGATGGGATGGCTACACCTTC
CASSVGQGWDGYTF
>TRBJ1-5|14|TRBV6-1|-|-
TGTGCCAGCAGTGTTTTTCCAAGCAATCAGCCCCAGCATTTT
CASSVFPSNQPQHF
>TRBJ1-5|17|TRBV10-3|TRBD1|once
TGTGCCATCAGGGACGGACAGGGGGCTAGAAGCAATCAGCCCCAGCATTTT
CAIRDGQGARSNQPQHF
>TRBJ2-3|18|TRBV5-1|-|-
TGCGCCAGCAGCTTGGACATCTCTAGCGCCAGCATGGCAGATACGCAGTATTTT
CASSLDISSASMADTQYF
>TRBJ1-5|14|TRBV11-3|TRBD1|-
TGTGCCAGCAGCCCAACAGGGGGCCGACAGCCCCAGCATTTT
CASSPTGGRQPQHF
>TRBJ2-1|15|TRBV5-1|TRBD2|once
TGCGCCAGCAGCCCGGGACTAGCGGAGTACAATGAGCAGTTCTTC
CASSPGLAEYNEQFF
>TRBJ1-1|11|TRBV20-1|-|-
TGCAGTGCTCTTTGGAACACTGAAGCTTTCTTT
CSALWNTEAFF
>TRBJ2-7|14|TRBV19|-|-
TGTGCCAGTAGTATCGGCGGGGCTAACTACGAGCAGTACTTC
CASSIGGANYEQYF
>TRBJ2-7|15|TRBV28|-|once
TGTGCCAGCAGTCCTTTTCTTTATCCCAGGAACGAGCAGTACTTC
CASSPFLYPRNEQYF
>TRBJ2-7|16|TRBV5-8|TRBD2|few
TGTGCCAGCAGCTTACTAGCGGGAGGGCCGTCCTACGAGCAGTACTTC
CASSLLAGGPSYEQYF
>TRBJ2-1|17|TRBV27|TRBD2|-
TGTGCCAGCAGTTTATCTATTGGACTAGCGGGATACAATGAGCAGTTCTTC
CASSLSIGLAGYNEQFF
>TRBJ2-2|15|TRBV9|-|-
TGTGCCAGCAGCGTAGTGGGGGGAGACGGCGGGGAGCTGTTTTTT
CASSVVGGDGGELFF
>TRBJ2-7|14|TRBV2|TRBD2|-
TGTGCCAGCAGTGTGGCTAGCGGGCCTTACGAGCAGTACTTC
CASSVASGPYEQYF
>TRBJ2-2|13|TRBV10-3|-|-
TGTGCCACGGGACTGCCTAGCACCGGGGAGCTGTTTTTT
CATGLPSTGELFF
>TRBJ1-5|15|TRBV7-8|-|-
TGTGCCAGCAGCCCCGGACAGCCCGGCAATCAGCCCCAGCATTTT
CASSPGQPGNQPQHF
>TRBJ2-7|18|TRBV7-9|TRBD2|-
TGTGCCAGCAGCTCGCCCGGGACTAGCGGGAGATCTCGCTACGAGCAGTACTTC
CASSSPGTSGRSRYEQYF
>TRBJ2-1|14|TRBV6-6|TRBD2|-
TGTGCCAGCAGAATGACTAGCGGGTCCAATGAGCAGTTCTTC
CASRMTSGSNEQFF
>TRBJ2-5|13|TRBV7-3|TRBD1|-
TGTGCCAGCAGCTGGGACAGAGGAGAGACCCAGTACTTC
CASSWDRGETQYF
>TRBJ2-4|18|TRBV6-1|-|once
TGTGCCAGCAGTGAAGTAACGCGACAGGGACTAGCCAAAAACATTCAGTACTTC
CASSEVTRQGLAKNIQYF
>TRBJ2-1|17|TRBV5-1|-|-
TGCGCCAGCAGCTTGGGCCTAGCGCGAGGCTCCTACAATGAGCAGTTCTTC
CASSLGLARGSYNEQFF
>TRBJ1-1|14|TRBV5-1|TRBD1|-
TGCGCCAGCCTACCTATGACAGGGGCAACTGAAGCTTTCTTT
CASLPMTGATEAFF
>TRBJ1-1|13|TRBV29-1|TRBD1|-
TGCAGCGCAGGGACAGCCGTAAACACTGAAGCTTTCTTT
CSAGTAVNTEAFF
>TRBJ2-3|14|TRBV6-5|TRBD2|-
TGTGCCAGCAGATTAGCGGGAGAGTTAGATACGCAGTATTTT
CASRLAGELDTQYF
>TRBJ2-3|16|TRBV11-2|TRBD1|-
TGTGCCAGCAGCTTAGATGGGGCAGGGGGCCCAGATACGCAGTATTTT
CASSLDGAGGPDTQYF
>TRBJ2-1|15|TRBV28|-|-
TGTGCCAGCAGACTGGTGACGCTCACGGGAAATGAGCAGTTCTTC
CASRLVTLTGNEQFF
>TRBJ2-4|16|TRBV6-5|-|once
TGTGCCAGCAGTTACTCAGACAGGCTAGCCAAAAACATTCAGTACTTC
CASSYSDRLAKNIQYF
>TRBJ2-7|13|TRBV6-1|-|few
TGTGCCAGCAGCCGGGACACCTCCTACGAGCAGTACTTC
CASSRDTSYEQYF
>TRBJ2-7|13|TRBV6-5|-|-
TGTGCCAGCAGTTGGGGCACCGACTACGAGCAGTACTTC
CASSWGTDYEQYF
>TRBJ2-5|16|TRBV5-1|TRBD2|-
TGCGCCAGCAGCCCCGGGACTAGCATGTACCAAGAGACCCAGTACTTC
CASSPGTSMYQETQYF
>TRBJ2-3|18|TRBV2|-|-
TGTGCCAGCAGTGAGGCTCTAGAGGGGGACCCGTGGACAGATACGCAGTATTTT
CASSEALEGDPWTDTQYF
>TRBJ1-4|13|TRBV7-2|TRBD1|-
TGTGCCAGCAGCTCGTGGACAGGGGATAAACTGTTTTTT
CASSSWTGDKLFF
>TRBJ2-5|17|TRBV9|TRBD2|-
TGTGCCAGCAGCGTCGGGGGGCTAGCGGGAGTGGGGGAGACCCAGTACTTC
CASSVGGLAGVGETQYF
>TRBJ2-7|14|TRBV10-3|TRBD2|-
TGTGCCATCAGTGAAGCGGGACCCTACTACGAGCAGTACTTC
CAISEAGPYYEQYF
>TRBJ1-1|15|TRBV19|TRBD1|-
TGTGCCAGTAGTACTGGGACAGCTCGAGTCCCTGAAGCTTTCTTT
CASSTGTARVPEAFF
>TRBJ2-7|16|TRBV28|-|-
TGTGCCAGCAGTTTGGGGGGGGCGGGGTGGTCCTACGAGCAGTACTTC
CASSLGGAGWSYEQYF